Each of the 24 T cell receptor beta chains below was sequenced from the same sample in a study of cytomegalovirus exposure and HLA in healthy donors. Primers for the PCR totalled 60 Vbeta and 13 Jbeta. The assay was immunoSEQ multiplex PCR, and TCRdb's table has in-frame clones only and misses some. The data show some 150,000 clones, with over 70% seen just once and under 2.5% held by the top ten. The sequenced sample was PBMCs. These receptor sequences come from a man aged 30-40 years in good health and CMV-seronegative.

V and J are TRBV6-1 and TRBJ1-2; the match to TRBD1 covers 7 bases. V lost 6 bases and J lost 8; bases outside the gene matches: 12. The CDR3 length is 14 residues. Germline CDR1 MNHNS, CDR2 SASEGT. In DNA, the CDR3 is TGTGCCAGCAGCTTAGACAGGGCGCGAGTCGGCTACACCTTC. Protein product: CASSLDRARVGYTF.

As DNA, the CDR3 is TGTGCCAGCAGCTCCGGGGAGGGTGAGCAGTTCTTC. Translated: CASSSGEGEQFF. J is TRBJ2-1 and V is TRBV7-2, with 7 positions matching TRBD2. The CDR3 covers 12 residues. Germline CDR1 SGHTA, CDR2 FQGNSA. The trim removed 4 bases at V and 9 bases at J, leaving 3 bases unmatched.

The CDR3, as DNA: TGTGCCAGCAACCCGACAGACTACAATGAGCAGTTCTTC. Translation: CASNPTDYNEQFF. The V gene is TRBV11-1, the J gene TRBJ2-1; maybe TRBD1 (5 bases). Trimming removed 7 bases at V and 3 bases at J, with 10 bases between. Germline V gene sequence: CDR1 SGHAT, CDR2 FQDESV (reference sequence). The CDR3 is 13 amino acids.

The chain links TRBV11-2 to TRBJ1-6; no definite D call. CDR1 is SGHAT, CDR2 FQNNGV, per germline. Trimming removed 1 base at V and 8 bases at J, with 6 bases between. The CDR3 runs 13 residues. As DNA, the CDR3 is TGTGCCAGCAGCTTAGTCCCGGATTCACCCCTCCACTTT. This codes for CASSLVPDSPLHF.

The chain links TRBV4-2 to TRBJ2-1; a possible D gene is TRBD1 (5 bases). CDR3 size: 18 residues. V was pared by 2 bases and J by 0 bases, with 17 bases between. Per the germline V gene, CDR1 is LGHNA and CDR2 is YNFKEQ. CDR3 DNA: TGTGCCAGCAGCCAATACCATAAAGGGGTTAGCTCCTACAATGAGCAGTTCTTC. Amino acids: CASSQYHKGVSSYNEQFF.

This chain joins TRBV5-1 and TRBJ2-7; D gene ambiguous. The CDR3 has 14 residues. Deletions cut 0 bases from V and 0 bases from J, with 7 bases between. Germline CDR1 and CDR2: SGHRS and YFSETQ. CDR3 sequence: CASSLARVSYEQYF. CDR3 bases: TGCGCCAGCAGCTTGGCGAGAGTCTCCTACGAGCAGTACTTC.

Comments on this clone: At the DNA level, this CDR3 is encoded by other sequences in the same sample as well. This chain joins TRBV5-6 and TRBJ1-2, with TRBD1 matching over 8 bases. Germline V gene data show CDR1 as SGHDT and CDR2 as YYEEEE. V shed 0 bases, J shed 7 bases, and the junction held 2 bases outside the gene matches. This CDR3 has 13 amino acids. The CDR3 here is CASSLVQGGGYTF. In nucleotides, the CDR3 is TGTGCCAGCAGCTTGGTACAGGGGGGTGGCTACACCTTC.

This clone turned up a few times. CDR3 coding DNA: TGTGCCAGCAGCACGTCCCCCCCCAACAGTACCTACGAGCAGTACTTC. It translates to CASSTSPPNSTYEQYF. The rearrangement uses TRBV21-1 and TRBJ2-5; the D call TRBD1 from the table was never checked on the DNA. The better agreement between TRBJ2-7 and the DNA end casts doubt on the J call. TRBV21-1 is flagged as a pseudogene. The length of the CDR3 is 16 residues.

CDR3 DNA: TGCGCCAGCAGCCAAGACTTTAGCGGCACAGATACGCAGTATTTT. This translates into CASSQDFSGTDTQYF. The chain has TRBV4-1 and TRBJ2-3; tentative D call: TRBD2 (5 bases). V was trimmed by 0 bases and J by 1 base, leaving 8 bases between them. The CDR3 covers 15 residues. CDR1 MGHRA and CDR2 YSYEKL come from the germline V gene.

The rearrangement links TRBV4-3 to TRBJ2-1; a possible D gene is TRBD2 (5 bases). This CDR3 is built from 17 residues. The V gene lost 1 base and the J gene lost 8 bases, with 21 bases spanning the gap. Germline CDR1 LGHNA, CDR2 YSLEER. CDR3: CASSQGTAASGGYEQFF. As DNA, the CDR3 is TGCGCCAGCAGCCAAGGAACTGCGGCTTCCGGAGGATATGAGCAGTTCTTC.

This chain uses TRBV4-3 with TRBJ2-7; tentative D call: TRBD1 (5 bases). With 0 bases removed from V and 4 bases from J, the gap between germline ends came to 10 bases. There are 14 residues in the CDR3. Per germline, CDR1 LGHNA and CDR2 YSLEER. CDR3 loop: CASSQDAREYEQYF. In DNA form, the CDR3 reads TGCGCCAGCAGCCAAGATGCCAGGGAATACGAGCAGTACTTC.

The rearrangement links TRBV19 to TRBJ2-7, with D hard to call. Germline V gives CDR1 LNHDA, CDR2 SQIVND (reference sequence). Between the trimmed V and J ends, which lost 8 bases and 0 bases, there was a span of 11 bases. This CDR3 region has 13 residues. For the CDR3, the DNA is TGTGCCAGTGGGCCTACTCTCTCCTACGAGCAGTACTTC. Its protein is CASGPTLSYEQYF.

V is TRBV10-3 and J is TRBJ1-5, with D hard to call. This CDR3 region has 13 residues. Germline CDR1 is ENHRY and CDR2 is SYGVKD. Trimming left V 0 bases short and J 7 bases short, with 7 bases between. This CDR3 reads CAISESSGQPQHF. Written as DNA, the CDR3 is TGTGCCATCAGTGAGTCGAGCGGGCAGCCCCAGCATTTT.

This chain uses TRBV19 with TRBJ2-2; 7 bases align to TRBD1. CDR3 size: 15 residues. Germline V lookup: CDR1 LNHDA, CDR2 SQIVND (reference sequence). Trimming cost V 7 bases and J 5 bases; bases outside gene matches: 10. The CDR3, as DNA: TGTGCCAGTATAGGGGACAGAGAAAGGACCGGGGAGCTGTTTTTT. Amino acids: CASIGDRERTGELFF.

The chain uses TRBV28 and TRBJ1-1; D remains unclear. Germline CDR1 reads MDHEN; CDR2 reads SYDVKM. The CDR3 sequence is 12 residues long. The V and J ends lost 10 bases and 3 bases respectively, with 12 bases between them. The CDR3 coding sequence is TGTGCCACCAAAGACATGTACACTGAAGCTTTCTTT. It codes for CATKDMYTEAFF.

The chain carries TRBV2 and TRBJ1-2; no reliable D call. This CDR3 has 14 amino acids. CDR1 SNHLY and CDR2 FYNNEI come from the germline V gene. Trimming cost V 1 base and J 8 bases, with 14 bases left between them. In DNA, the CDR3 is TGTGCCAGCAGTGAAGGGGCAGCGGCTCGGGGCTACACCTTC. It is translated as CASSEGAAARGYTF. Complete variable domain (other parts from reference TRBV2 and TRBJ1-2): EPEVTQTPSHQVTQMGQEVILRCVPISNHLYFYWYRQILGQKVEFLVSFYNNEISEKSEIFDDQFSVERPDGSNFTLKIRSTKLEDSAMYFCASSEGAAARGYTFGSGTRLTVV.

In DNA form, the CDR3 reads TGTGCCAGCAGCGTAGCGGGACAGGGAGCCAAAAACATTCAGTACTTC. The encoded protein is CASSVAGQGAKNIQYF. The genes are TRBV9 and TRBJ2-4, with 9 bases identical to TRBD1. Trimming cost V 0 bases and J 0 bases; bases outside gene matches: 1. This CDR3 comprises 16 residues. Germline CDR1 is SGDLS and CDR2 is YYNGEE.

This clone was detected a few times. This chain joins TRBV29-1 and TRBJ2-1; D unclear. The CDR3 consists of 13 residues. Germline-derived CDR1 and CDR2 are SQVTM and ANQGSEA. The germline V and J ends were trimmed by 2 bases and 4 bases, with 9 bases remaining between them. CDR3 in amino acids: CSVETDKYNEQFF. DNA for the CDR3: TGCAGCGTTGAAACAGACAAGTACAATGAGCAGTTCTTC.

This chain uses TRBV9 with TRBJ2-2, with no clear D. Germline V gives CDR1 SGDLS, CDR2 YYNGEE. Trimming stripped 0 bases from V and 1 base from J, with 10 bases between. This CDR3 has 16 residues. CDR3 loop: CASSVGSGLNTGELFF. CDR3 nucleotides: TGTGCCAGCAGCGTAGGATCAGGATTGAACACCGGGGAGCTGTTTTTT.

The gene calls are TRBV27 and TRBJ1-6; 9 bases line up with TRBD1. The CDR3 is 17 residues long. Per the germline V gene, CDR1 is MNHEY and CDR2 is SMNVEV (reference sequence). Losses at the gene ends were 5 bases for V and 6 bases for J; bases not matched to a gene: 11. CDR3 sequence: CASSPLQGARGNSPLHF. The CDR3 coding sequence is TGTGCCAGCAGTCCGCTACAGGGGGCGAGGGGTAATTCACCCCTCCACTTT.

This chain uses TRBV5-1 with TRBJ1-6; D remains ambiguous. V lost 0 bases and J 10 bases, leaving 17 bases between the germline ends. The length of the CDR3 is 16 residues. Germline lookup yields CDR1 SGHRS and CDR2 YFSETQ. Written as DNA, the CDR3 is TGCGCCAGCAGCTTGGGCGGGAACCCCGCCGGGTCACCCCTCCACTTT. Protein: CASSLGGNPAGSPLHF.

The rearrangement links TRBV6-1 to TRBJ2-1; 12 bases align to TRBD1. V was clipped by 5 bases and J by 9 bases; unmatched bases: 8. The CDR3 runs to 15 residues. The V gene's germline CDR1 is MNHNS and CDR2 SASEGT. The CDR3 protein is CASSSPGQGAGEQFF. The CDR3 DNA sequence: TGTGCCAGCAGTTCTCCGGGACAGGGGGCCGGTGAGCAGTTCTTC.

The CDR3 DNA sequence: TGTGCCAGCAGCTCATTTGAGGGCCGAGGAAACACCATATATTTT. Translating gives CASSSFEGRGNTIYF. The chain carries TRBV7-2 and TRBJ1-3; D call uncertain. CDR3 size: 15 residues. V dropped 4 bases and J dropped 4 bases, with 14 bases sitting between them. In germline, CDR1 is SGHTA, CDR2 FQGNSA.

The CDR3 sequence is CAISENFEGSPLHF. CDR3 DNA sequence: TGTGCCATCAGTGAGAACTTCGAGGGTTCACCCCTCCACTTT. This chain joins TRBV10-3 and TRBJ1-6; D gene uncertain. CDR1 and CDR2 (germline): ENHRY, SYGVKD. The V end was cut by 2 bases, the J end by 9 bases, with 11 bases between. The CDR3 has 14 residues.